This T cell receptor (beta chain) was profiled in a study of CD8 T cells in ankylosing spondylitis (TCRdb year 2017). Notes on the research overall: To find TCR variants linked to disease, the study profiled T cell receptor beta repertoires in ankylosing spondylitis patients and healthy donors. The full study cohort was made up of 20 to 25 ankylosing spondylitis patients and roughly 100 healthy donors. Peripheral blood was sampled, and synovial fluid was additionally collected from ankylosing spondylitis patients. Study-wide findings and limitations: According to the report, matched synovial fluid samples from ankylosing spondylitis patients were significantly enriched for the disease-linked clones. The disease-linked clones showed a CD8+ phenotype and occurred at relatively low frequencies in peripheral blood. Blood from ankylosing spondylitis patients appeared to be characterized by a TCR beta motif composed of several highly homologous amino acid variants. Some motif variants had previously been reported in the synovial fluid and blood of reactive arthritis patients, which suggests shared mechanisms of disease initiation.

The sequencer listed for this sample is Illumina HiSeq 2500. TCR beta libraries were prepared by quantitative 5'-RACE with molecular barcodes. Concerning the study's data processing: A new computational method based on a probabilistic model of VDJ rearrangement was used to identify disease-linked TCR variants. TCRdb's own reprocessing of the public reads used fastp at Q25 and MiXCR and kept productive beta chains. Under each unique CDR3 protein, matching rows form one entry showing the most common genes and DNA. These V and J calls rely on TCRdb rather than the paper's analysis. Across this sample there are about 240,000 distinct CDR3 sequences, with 24% seen only once. The ten largest account for roughly 0.6% of the sample. V and J are trimmed by 4 bases and 4 bases, and the gene matches miss 5 bases of the junction. CDR1 and CDR2 (SGHRS, YFSETQ) derive from the germline V gene. From cysteine to phenylalanine, the CDR3 is 15 amino acids long. Just CDR3 DNA is preserved here, 45 bases in frame from base 1.

This clonotype was observed at least ten times. Its specific antigen is unknown. No much larger clone exists at a distance of one base, and base qualities are not known. Sequencing was done on a sample of blood, either unsorted or a sorted T cell fraction (not recorded which). Recombination connected TRBV5-1 to TRBJ2-1; 10 nucleotides in the junction match TRBD1. The clonotype originates from a male donor with ankylosing spondylitis or in good health (not recorded which). The CDR3 region: CASSNGTGVYNEQFF. The DNA sequence reads TGCGCCAGCAGCAATGGGACAGGGGTTTACAATGAGCAGTTCTTC.